The 10 T cell receptor beta chains listed next were all sequenced from one sample in a study of response to subunit inactivated influenza vaccine. TCRdb used MiXCR to reprocess the RT-PCR reads, holding one entry per CDR3 protein. Among roughly 500,000 distinct CDR3 sequences listed, around 25% were seen once. The same data also went into a second study, on T cells expressing NK-cell markers. That paper notes: Beta-chain TCR cDNA was generated via 5'RACE template switching with UMIs.

This specimen consisted of CD4+ T cells sorted from PBMCs, obtained roughly 12 days after vaccination. These receptors were obtained from a man between 50 and 59 years old who received an inactivated influenza vaccine.

This clonotype has more than one count but fewer than ten. CDR3 sequence: CASSDHSGGVLTF. The CDR3 DNA reads TGCGCCAGCAGTGACCATTCCGGGGGCGTCCTGACTTTC. The chain joins TRBV10-2 to TRBJ2-6, with D perhaps matching TRBD2 (6 bases). The CDR3 is 13 residues long. V shed 3 bases and J shed 12 bases, with 12 bases lying between them. Germline V CDR1 and CDR2: WSHSY, SAAADI.

The gene calls are TRBV12-3 or TRBV12-4 and TRBJ1-2; no clear D gene. V was pared by 2 bases and J by 1 base, with 2 bases between. The CDR3 runs to 12 residues. CDR3 residues: CASSLYNYGYTF. The CDR3 nucleotides read TGTGCCAGCAGTTTATATAACTATGGCTACACCTTC.

The chain combines TRBV5-1 with TRBJ2-7; 9 bases align to TRBD1. This CDR3 region has 15 residues. V shed 3 bases, J shed 5 bases, and the junction held 9 bases outside the gene matches. Germline V CDR1 and CDR2: SGHRS, YFSETQ. The chain's CDR3 is CASSSLSTGGDEQYF. CDR3 nucleotides: TGCGCCAGCAGCTCTCTCTCCACAGGGGGCGACGAGCAGTACTTC. Full variable domain (missing parts from reference TRBV5-1 and TRBJ2-7): KAGVTQTPRYLIKTRGQQVTLSCSPISGHRSVSWYQQTPGQGLQFLFEYFSETQRNKGNFPGRFSGRQFSNSRSEMNVSTLELGDSALYLCASSSLSTGGDEQYFGPGTRLTVT.

Concerning this clonotype: The junction differs from germline at one of its ends, possibly a read error. This chain uses TRBV6-1 with TRBJ2-3; D possibly corresponds to TRBD2 (6 bases). There are 14 residues in the CDR3. Germline V gives CDR1 MNHNS, CDR2 SASEGT. The CDR3, as DNA: TGTGCCAGCAGTCGAGCCCGGCGGGGAGATGCGCAGTATTTT. Translated, it gives CASSRARRGDAQYF.

In this sample, this clonotype turned up a few times. The rearrangement joins TRBV5-5 to TRBJ2-5; TRBD1 agrees at 7 bases. Germline V CDR1 and CDR2: SGHKS, YYEKEE (reference sequence). The length of the CDR3 is 14 residues. V lost 3 bases and J lost 5; bases outside the gene matches: 7. The CDR3: CASSYRGQIETQYF. DNA of the CDR3: TGTGCCAGCAGCTACCGGGGACAGATCGAGACCCAGTACTTC.

The genes are TRBV20-1 and TRBJ2-7, with 8 bases identical to TRBD2. CDR1 and CDR2 (germline): DFQATT, SNEGSKA (reference sequence). V shed 0 bases, J shed 5 bases, and the junction held 12 bases outside the gene matches. This CDR3 contains 16 residues. The CDR3 loop is CSARDQSPAGANEQYF. Written as DNA, the CDR3 is TGCAGTGCTAGAGATCAATCCCCAGCGGGAGCCAACGAGCAGTACTTC.

There are a few counts of this clonotype. The V and J genes are TRBV28 and TRBJ2-3; 13 nucleotides align to TRBD2. The CDR3 totals 14 residues. With V trimmed by 4 bases and J by 8 bases, 3 bases remained unmatched. Germline CDR1 and CDR2: MDHEN and SYDVKM. The DNA of the CDR3 is TGTGCCAGCAGTTCCGGGACTAGCGGGACTACGCAGTATTTT. As protein: CASSSGTSGTTQYF.

This clonotype was seen many times. The chain uses TRBV29-1 and TRBJ2-2, with D possibly TRBD2 on 5 matching bases. The CDR3 loop spans 12 amino acids. CDR1 is SQVTM, CDR2 ANQGSEA, per germline. Trimming stripped 7 bases from V and 7 bases from J, with 13 bases between. CDR3 region: CSAGFRNGELFF. CDR3 nucleotides: TGCAGCGCGGGATTCCGGAACGGGGAGCTGTTTTTT.

The chain joins TRBV11-2 to TRBJ2-7; 12 bases agree with TRBD2. J was trimmed by 7 bases and V by 5 bases; bases with no gene match: 15. Germline V gene sequence: CDR1 SGHAT, CDR2 FQNNGV. The CDR3 spans 17 residues. The CDR3 is CASSPVGRLAGVREQYF. The CDR3 region has the DNA TGTGCCAGCAGCCCCGTCGGAAGACTAGCGGGAGTGAGGGAGCAGTACTTC.

This clonotype was counted only a few times. The chain joins TRBV12-3 or TRBV12-4 to TRBJ2-1, with TRBD2 identical over 8 bases. The CDR3 is made up of 16 amino acids. V was clipped by 7 bases and J by 0 bases; unmatched bases: 8. Written as DNA, the CDR3 is TGTGCCAGCAATCGAGGGACTAGAAGCTCCTACAATGAGCAGTTCTTC. This translates into CASNRGTRSSYNEQFF.